This passage covers 13 T cell receptor beta chains from one sample sequenced in a study of cytomegalovirus exposure and HLA in healthy donors. PCR used 60 Vbeta primers and 13 Jbeta primers. Profiling relied on immunoSEQ multiplex PCR, and the TCRdb table lists in-frame clones only, not all of them. Of about 150,000 clones listed, around 84% are singletons. The sequencing input was PBMCs. The source of these receptors is a man younger than 35 in good health and CMV-seronegative.

This clone was seen only once. The chain couples TRBV5-1 to TRBJ2-3; 8 nucleotides agree with TRBD2. The length of the CDR3 is 18 residues. The V gene end was trimmed by 4 bases and the J gene end by 0 bases; junction bases not matched to a gene: 13. Germline V gene sequence: CDR1 SGHRS, CDR2 YFSETQ. The CDR3 region is CASSRQDYASGSTDTQYF. The CDR3 DNA reads TGCGCCAGCAGCCGACAAGATTACGCTAGCGGGAGCACAGATACGCAGTATTTT.

The chain uses TRBV27 and TRBJ1-6; TRBD1 matches 8 bases. V shed 7 bases and J 5 bases; nucleotides not matched to a gene: 10. The CDR3 runs to 16 residues. In germline, CDR1 is MNHEY, CDR2 SMNVEV (reference sequence). DNA for the CDR3: TGTGCCAGCAAAACTCGGACAGGGCCTAATAATTCACCCCTCCACTTT. This translates into CASKTRTGPNNSPLHF.

This chain uses TRBV6-5 with TRBJ1-6; D uncertain. The CDR3 runs 13 residues. Germline CDR1 is MNHEY and CDR2 is SVGAGI. Trimming left V 6 bases short and J 7 bases short, with 10 bases between. The DNA of the CDR3 is TGTGCCAGCAGACGGGAGAACAATTCACCCCTCCACTTT. This encodes CASRRENNSPLHF.

The chain recombines TRBV11-2 with TRBJ2-2; 13 bases align to TRBD2. With V trimmed by 5 bases and J by 3 bases, 6 bases remained unmatched. Germline V gene lookup returns CDR1 SGHAT and CDR2 FQNNGV. This CDR3 contains 17 residues. This CDR3 reads CASSRGTSGAYTGELFF. DNA of the CDR3: TGTGCCAGCAGCCGGGGGACTAGCGGGGCTTACACCGGGGAGCTGTTTTTT.

This chain joins TRBV6-6 and TRBJ2-6; perhaps TRBD2 as D (5 bases). Germline CDR1 MNHNY, CDR2 SVGAGI (reference sequence). V dropped 1 base and J dropped 0 bases, with 7 bases sitting between them. This CDR3 region has 16 residues. The CDR3 protein is CASSYWRASGANVLTF. The DNA of the CDR3 is TGTGCCAGCAGTTACTGGCGGGCCTCTGGGGCCAACGTCCTGACTTTC.

This clone has only a few counts. V is TRBV9 and J is TRBJ2-1; D possibly corresponds to TRBD1 (6 bases). The germline CDR1 and CDR2 sequences are SGDLS and YYNGEE. CDR3 size: 17 residues. V was cut by 0 bases and J by 0 bases, with 13 bases left in between. The CDR3 DNA is TGTGCCAGCAGCGTAGGTATGGGGGCCTTCTCCTACAATGAGCAGTTCTTC. Amino acids: CASSVGMGAFSYNEQFF.

The rearrangement links TRBV18 to TRBJ1-5; TRBD1 matches 10 bases. This CDR3 has 15 residues. Losses at the gene ends were 0 bases for V and 7 bases for J; bases not matched to a gene: 3. Germline lookup yields CDR1 KGHSH and CDR2 LQKENI. CDR3 region: CASSPPGQGYQPQHF. CDR3 nucleotide sequence: TGTGCCAGCTCACCACCGGGACAGGGGTACCAGCCCCAGCATTTT.

J is TRBJ2-7 and V is TRBV5-6; TRBD2 matches at 10 bases. Germline-derived CDR1 and CDR2 are SGHDT and YYEEEE. This CDR3 is built from 18 residues. V shed 4 bases, J shed 6 bases, and the junction held 19 bases outside the gene matches. The CDR3 DNA is TGTGCCAGCAGCCCCTTCCTCGCGCTAGCGGGAGAATACCTCGAGCAGTACTTC. Protein: CASSPFLALAGEYLEQYF.

This clone was seen more than once but under ten times. The gene calls are TRBV9 and TRBJ1-5; D not resolved. Deletions cut 4 bases from V and 4 bases from J, with 9 bases between. Germline V gene sequence: CDR1 SGDLS, CDR2 YYNGEE. CDR3 length: 13 amino acids. In nucleotides, the CDR3 is TGTGCCAGCAGCCCCGGGAGTAATCAGCCCCAGCATTTT. Translated: CASSPGSNQPQHF.

This chain joins TRBV5-5 and TRBJ2-1; tentative D call: TRBD1 (6 bases). Germline CDR1 reads SGHKS; CDR2 reads YYEKEE (reference sequence). This CDR3 spans 13 amino acids. Deletions cut 4 bases from V and 3 bases from J, with 8 bases between. CDR3 in DNA: TGTGCCAGCAGCGTGGACAGCTACAATGAGCAGTTCTTC. Translation gives CASSVDSYNEQFF.

The chain joins TRBV5-6 to TRBJ2-7, with D maybe TRBD1 (6 bases). Germline V gene data show CDR1 as SGHDT and CDR2 as YYEEEE. Trimming shortened V by 5 bases and J by 0 bases, and 15 bases separated the two germline ends. The CDR3 totals 15 residues. The CDR3 here is CASSPDRIHSYEQYF. CDR3 sequence (DNA): TGTGCCAGCAGTCCAGACAGGATACACTCCTACGAGCAGTACTTC. Drawing the rest from reference TRBV5-6 and TRBJ2-7, the complete variable domain is DAGVTQSPTHLIKTRGQQVTLRCSPKSGHDTVSWYQQALGQGPQFIFQYYEEEERQRGNFPDRFSGHQFPNYSSELNVNALLLGDSALYLCASSPDRIHSYEQYFGPGTRLTVT.

The V and J genes are TRBV2 and TRBJ1-2, with 7 bases identical to TRBD1. V lost 7 bases to trimming and J lost 6 bases; unmatched junction nucleotides: 14. This CDR3 comprises 15 residues. Per germline, CDR1 SNHLY and CDR2 FYNNEI. CDR3 sequence (DNA): TGTGCCAGCAAGGCTACCTTGGGACAGCTAGATGGCTACACCTTC. Protein: CASKATLGQLDGYTF.

The chain carries TRBV6-5 and TRBJ1-3; no reliable D call. This CDR3 has 13 residues. Trimming pared 6 bases from V and 0 bases from J, leaving 6 bases between. CDR1 MNHEY and CDR2 SVGAGI come from the germline V gene. CDR3 nucleotides: TGTGCCAGCAGCCGAGGCTCTGGAAACACCATATATTTT. Protein: CASSRGSGNTIYF.